In its sample, the clone carrying this T cell receptor (beta chain) was seen a few times. The antigen is unknown. Using its own MiXCR run on the 5' RACE reads, TCRdb lists one record per CDR3 protein. The sample shows about 310,000 distinct CDR3 sequences, about 3.5% of them seen only once. This record belongs to a study of T cells after yellow fever vaccination. Notes on the study in general: Boosting was followed by the reappearance of most primary-vaccination clones (approximately 97% CD4, 85% to 90% CD8).

The germline CDR1 and CDR2 sequences are SGDLS and YYNGEE. The CDR3 extends over 11 amino acids. Trimming shortened V by 8 bases and J by 6 bases, and 8 bases separated the two germline ends. The rearrangement links TRBV9 to TRBJ2-2, with D hard to call. The sequence came from a man aged 18 to 30 who received the YFV17D yellow fever vaccine. The input for sequencing was PBMCs, taken on the day of the yellow fever booster vaccination. The CDR3 region is CASSSSGELFF. DNA for the CDR3: TGTGCCAGTTCCTCGTCCGGGGAGCTGTTTTTT.